A selection of T cell receptor beta chains follows, all from one sample in a study of blood T cell repertoires in COVID-19. Repertoires were generated with immunoSEQ multiplex PCR, while TCRdb's copy carries only in-frame clones and drops some. The data hold around 170,000 clones, with approximately 87% observed a single time. The sequenced material came from peripheral blood. The receptors were gathered from a woman in her seventies with acute or convalescent COVID-19. Each CDR3 is given with its conserved first and last residue. Each record gives: D gene, clone size, V gene, J gene, CDR3 DNA, CDR3 protein. D genes are given only for firm matches. Clone size appears in some rows only: once, few, many, or a class for an expanded clone.

>NA|NA|TRBV11-2|TRBJ1-1
TGTGCCAGCAGCATCCAGCGGCACACTGAAGCTTTCTTT
CASSIQRHTEAFF
>TRBD1|once|TRBV9|TRBJ1-6
TGTGCCAGCAGCTACCTTACAGGGGGCACGGATAATTCACCCCTCCACTTT
CASSYLTGGTDNSPLHF
>NA|NA|TRBV4-1|TRBJ2-1
TGCGCCAGCAGCCAAATAATCGCGGGGTATGAGCAGTTCTTC
CASSQIIAGYEQFF
>TRBD2|NA|TRBV3-1/TRBV3-2|TRBJ2-1
TGTGCCAGCAGCCGGGATAGCGGGGGTTACTACAATGAGCAGTTCTTC
CASSRDSGGYYNEQFF
>NA|NA|TRBV18|TRBJ1-2
TGTGCCAGCTCACCACCGGGTGGCAGACTTGCTAACTATGGCTACACCTTC
CASSPPGGRLANYGYTF
>TRBD2|NA|TRBV2|TRBJ2-1
TGTGCCAGCCGGCTAGGCGGGAGCGGTAGCGATGAGCAGTTCTTC
CASRLGGSGSDEQFF
>TRBD1|NA|TRBV19|TRBJ1-1
TGTGCCAGTAAATTGACAGGGGTCACTGAAGCTTTCTTT
CASKLTGVTEAFF
>TRBD1|NA|TRBV4-2|TRBJ1-1
TGTGCCAGCAGCCGAGATACGACAGGGTGGGACACTGAAGCTTTCTTT
CASSRDTTGWDTEAFF
>NA|NA|TRBV7-8|TRBJ1-4
TGTGCCAGCAGCCTCCGGACAGTTCAAACTAATGAAAAACTGTTTTTT
CASSLRTVQTNEKLFF
>TRBD1|NA|TRBV6-5|TRBJ2-7
TGTGCCACCCGGACAGGGATTCGATACGAGCAGTACTTC
CATRTGIRYEQYF
>NA|NA|TRBV30|TRBJ1-6
TGTGCCTGGAGTGTAGAGGTCGTGGAGGGGTATAATTCACCCCTCCACTTT
CAWSVEVVEGYNSPLHF
>TRBD1|NA|TRBV6-5|TRBJ1-2
TGTGCCAGCAGTTACTCAGGACAGGGGGTCTATGGCTACACCTTC
CASSYSGQGVYGYTF
>NA|NA|TRBV27|TRBJ1-1
TGTGCCAGCAGTTTTTCGGGGGGATTGGAAGCTTTCTTT
CASSFSGGLEAFF
>TRBD2|NA|TRBV7-9|TRBJ2-7
TGTGCCAGCAGCTCGTCTAGCGGCACCTACGAGCAGTACTTC
CASSSSSGTYEQYF
>TRBD1|NA|TRBV6-2/TRBV6-3|TRBJ2-7
TGTGCCAGCAGTTACTACGGGACAGTTTCCTACGAGCAGTACTTC
CASSYYGTVSYEQYF
>TRBD2|NA|TRBV15|TRBJ2-3
TGTGCCACCAGCAGAGGGGGGGTAGCGGGGGCCACAGATACGCAGTATTTT
CATSRGGVAGATDTQYF
>TRBD1|NA|TRBV28|TRBJ2-3
TGTGCCAGCAGTCGTAGTCCCGGGACAGGGGTTAAAGATACGCAGTATTTT
CASSRSPGTGVKDTQYF